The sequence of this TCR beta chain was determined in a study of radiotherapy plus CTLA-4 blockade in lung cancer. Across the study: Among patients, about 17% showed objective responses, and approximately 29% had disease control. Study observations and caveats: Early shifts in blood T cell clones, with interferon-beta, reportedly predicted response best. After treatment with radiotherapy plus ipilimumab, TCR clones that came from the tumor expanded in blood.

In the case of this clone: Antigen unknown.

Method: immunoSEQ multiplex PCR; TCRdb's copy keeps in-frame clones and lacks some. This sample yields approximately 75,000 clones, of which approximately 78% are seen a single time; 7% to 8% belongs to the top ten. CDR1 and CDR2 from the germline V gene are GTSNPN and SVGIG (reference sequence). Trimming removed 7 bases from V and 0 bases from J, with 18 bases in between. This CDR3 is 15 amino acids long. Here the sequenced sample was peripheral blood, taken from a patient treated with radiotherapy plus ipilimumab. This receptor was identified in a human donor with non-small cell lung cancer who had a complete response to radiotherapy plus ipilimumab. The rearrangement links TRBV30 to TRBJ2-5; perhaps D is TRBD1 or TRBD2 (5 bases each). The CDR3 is CASPSVRENQETQYF. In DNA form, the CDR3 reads TGTGCCTCCCCGTCTGTCAGGGAGAACCAAGAGACCCAGTACTTC.